What follows is one T cell receptor (beta chain) and its context. Its matching antigen is unknown. The thymus was resected at corrective cardiac surgery. Germline V gives CDR1 SQVTM, CDR2 ANQGSEA. This CDR3 has 19 residues. V was pared by 0 bases and J by 5 bases, with 22 bases of the junction left unmatched. The data belong to a study of human thymus T cells. Study-wide results and limits: Gene usage for V and J segments appeared biased in thymic and blood repertoires. Thymic repertoires of unrelated individuals were reported in related research to overlap highly.

The table came from immunoSEQ multiplex PCR; TCRdb's copy has only in-frame clones and leaves some out. The repertoire holds 86,000 or so clones, about 96% seen once, with roughly 0.03% in the top ten. V and J are TRBV29-1 and TRBJ2-7; 7 nucleotides align to TRBD1. The TCR sequence derives from a boy in the first two years of life with a congenital heart defect but otherwise immunologically healthy. Sequenced: thymus tissue. The CDR3 region is CSVEERRLYRGHHSHEQYF. CDR3 coding DNA: TGCAGCGTTGAAGAACGAAGGCTTTACAGGGGCCACCATTCCCACGAGCAGTACTTC.